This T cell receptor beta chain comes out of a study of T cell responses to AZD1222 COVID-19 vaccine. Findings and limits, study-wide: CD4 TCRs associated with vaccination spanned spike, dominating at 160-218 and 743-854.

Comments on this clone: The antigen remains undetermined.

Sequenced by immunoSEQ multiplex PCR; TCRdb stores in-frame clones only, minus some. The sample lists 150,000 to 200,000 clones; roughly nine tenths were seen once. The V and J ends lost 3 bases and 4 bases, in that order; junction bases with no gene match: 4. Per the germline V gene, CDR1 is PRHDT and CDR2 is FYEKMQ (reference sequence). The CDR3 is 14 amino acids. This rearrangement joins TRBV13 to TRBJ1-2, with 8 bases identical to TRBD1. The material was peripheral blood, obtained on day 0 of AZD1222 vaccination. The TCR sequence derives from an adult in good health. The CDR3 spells CASSLTGDSYGYTF. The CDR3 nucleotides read TGTGCCAGCAGCTTGACAGGGGATAGCTATGGCTACACCTTC. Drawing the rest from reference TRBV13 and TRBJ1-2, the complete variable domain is AAGVIQSPRHLIKEKRETATLKCYPIPRHDTVYWYQQGPGQDPQFLISFYEKMQSDKGSIPDRFSAQQFSDYHSELNMSSLELGDSALYFCASSLTGDSYGYTFGSGTRLTVV.